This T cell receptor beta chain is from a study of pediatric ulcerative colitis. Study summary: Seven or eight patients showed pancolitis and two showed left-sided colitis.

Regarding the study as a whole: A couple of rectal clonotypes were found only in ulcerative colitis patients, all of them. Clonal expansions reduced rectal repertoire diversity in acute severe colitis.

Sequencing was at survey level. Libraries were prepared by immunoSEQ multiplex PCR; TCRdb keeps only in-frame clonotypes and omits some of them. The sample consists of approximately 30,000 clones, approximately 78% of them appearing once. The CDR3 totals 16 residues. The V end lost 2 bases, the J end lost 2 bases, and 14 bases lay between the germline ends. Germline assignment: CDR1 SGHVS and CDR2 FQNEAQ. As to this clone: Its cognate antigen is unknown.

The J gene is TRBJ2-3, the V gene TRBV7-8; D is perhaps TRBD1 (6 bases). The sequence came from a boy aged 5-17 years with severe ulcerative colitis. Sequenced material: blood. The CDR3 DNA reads TGTGCCAGCAGCTTACAATCCAGGGGTACCACAGATACGCAGTATTTT. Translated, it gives CASSLQSRGTTDTQYF.